The 2 T cell receptor beta chains reported below all come from one sample, sequenced in a study of CXCR3-negative and CXCR3-positive naive CD8 T cells. Researchers prepared the TRB cDNA libraries using 5' RACE with UMI labels. TCRdb re-called the 5' RACE reads, yielding one record per CDR3 amino acid sequence without DNA. The sample's table shows about 9,600 distinct CDR3 sequences. Material: naive CXCR3- CD8+ T cells from blood. Specified subset: CD45RO-CCR7+CD27+CD95- naive CD8+ T cells lacking CXCR3 (TNR3-). These receptors all stem from a human donor in good health. Some clones in this sample may be carry-over from other donors' samples.

This sequence joins TRBV13 and TRBJ1-2; the TCRdb call, TRBD1, lacks DNA for checking. CDR1 PRHDT and CDR2 FYEKMQ come from the germline V gene (reference sequence). This CDR3 has 15 residues. The CDR3 sequence: CASSSQGTGSYGYTF.

The chain recombines TRBV9 with TRBJ2-1; the TRBD2 assignment by TCRdb is unverifiable without DNA. Germline CDR1 and CDR2: SGDLS and YYNGEE. The CDR3 loop spans 14 amino acids. The CDR3 sequence is CASRGTSDYNEQFF. The full variable domain, with the rest looked up from reference TRBV9 and TRBJ2-1, is DSGVTQTPKHLITATGQRVTLRCSPRSGDLSVYWYQQSLDQGLQFLIQYYNGEERAKGNILERFSAQQFPDLHSELNLSSLELGDSALYFCASRGTSDYNEQFFGPGTRLTVL.